One sample yielded the 14 T cell receptor beta chains listed below, sequenced in a study of shared clonotypes between healthy human individuals. Here immunoSEQ multiplex PCR was the method, and the copy in TCRdb shows in-frame clones only, minus some. This table has around 1.9 million clones, 93% appearing once. It was CD45RO-negative cells, positively selected for CCR7, that made up naive CD8 cells, with terminally differentiated effector memory CD45RA+ cells excluded. Material for sequencing was naive CD8+ T cells from PBMCs. The receptor set was obtained from a man younger than 35 in good health. Some clones in this sample may be carry-over from other donors' samples.

The rearrangement uses TRBV7-9 and TRBJ2-5; D unclear. Germline CDR1 SEHNR, CDR2 FQNEAQ (reference sequence). The CDR3 extends over 13 amino acids. Trimming removed 3 bases from V and 5 bases from J, with 10 bases in between. CDR3 amino acids: CASSLLGWETQYF. The CDR3, as DNA: TGTGCCAGCAGCTTGTTGGGGTGGGAGACCCAGTACTTC.

This chain joins TRBV4-1 and TRBJ2-3; D unresolved. Trimming removed 4 bases from V and 5 bases from J, with 4 bases in between. The CDR3 spans 11 residues. CDR1 and CDR2 from the germline V gene are MGHRA and YSYEKL. The CDR3 DNA reads as TGCGCCAGCAGCCGGGGAGATACGCAGTATTTT. This translates into CASSRGDTQYF.

The rearrangement links TRBV28 to TRBJ2-7; tentative D call: TRBD2 (5 bases). The CDR3 is made up of 15 amino acids. Trimming removed 5 bases at V and 7 bases at J, with 21 bases between. Germline assignment: CDR1 MDHEN and CDR2 SYDVKM. The CDR3 sequence: CASSPTGTPPAEQYF. The CDR3, as DNA: TGTGCCAGCAGTCCGACGGGAACCCCGCCGGCAGAGCAGTACTTC.

This rearrangement joins TRBV9 to TRBJ2-7; 8 nucleotides match TRBD1. CDR3 length: 14 residues. Looked up from germline, CDR1 is SGDLS and CDR2 is YYNGEE. V shed 3 bases and J 2 bases; nucleotides not matched to a gene: 4. The CDR3 sequence is CASSGTGRTYEQYF. The CDR3 region has the DNA TGTGCCAGCAGCGGGACAGGGAGGACCTACGAGCAGTACTTC. Full variable domain (remainder filled in from reference TRBV9 and TRBJ2-7): DSGVTQTPKHLITATGQRVTLRCSPRSGDLSVYWYQQSLDQGLQFLIQYYNGEERAKGNILERFSAQQFPDLHSELNLSSLELGDSALYFCASSGTGRTYEQYFGPGTRLTVT.

The V and J genes are TRBV27 and TRBJ1-1; TRBD1 matches 7 bases. V lost 3 bases and J lost 4; bases outside the gene matches: 11. CDR3 size: 16 residues. The germline gives CDR1 MNHEY, CDR2 SMNVEV (reference sequence). CDR3 sequence (DNA): TGTGCCAGCAGTTTGGTCGGCACAGGGGCAAGCACTGAAGCTTTCTTT. It encodes CASSLVGTGASTEAFF.

The gene calls are TRBV19 and TRBJ1-1, with D perhaps TRBD1 (6 bases). This CDR3 has 15 amino acids. Germline V gives CDR1 LNHDA, CDR2 SQIVND (reference sequence). The V and J ends lost 4 bases and 0 bases respectively, with 12 bases between them. The chain's CDR3 is CASSKKTGMNTEAFF. In DNA, the CDR3 is TGTGCCAGTAGTAAAAAGACAGGAATGAACACTGAAGCTTTCTTT. Filled out from reference TRBV19 and TRBJ1-1, the complete variable domain reads DGGITQSPKYLFRKEGQNVTLSCEQNLNHDAMYWYRQDPGQGLRLIYYSQIVNDFQKGDIAEGYSVSREKKESFPLTVTSAQKNPTAFYLCASSKKTGMNTEAFFGQGTRLTVV.

The gene calls are TRBV29-1 and TRBJ2-1, with D possibly being TRBD2 (6 bases). The ends were cut back, 7 bases at V and 4 bases at J, with 14 bases in the middle. The CDR3 is 13 amino acids. Germline-derived CDR1 and CDR2 are SQVTM and ANQGSEA. CDR3 DNA sequence: TGCAGCGCTTGGGAGGCCTTATACAATGAGCAGTTCTTC. Translating it yields CSAWEALYNEQFF.

As to this clone: This same CDR3 is encoded by further DNA sequences in the sample. This rearrangement joins TRBV9 to TRBJ1-1, with D uncertain. V was cut by 4 bases and J by 2 bases, with 6 bases left in between. Germline loops: CDR1 SGDLS, CDR2 YYNGEE. This CDR3 is built from 12 residues. This CDR3 reads CASSRANTEAFF. In DNA form, the CDR3 reads TGTGCCAGCAGCCGGGCAAACACTGAAGCTTTCTTT.

The rearrangement uses TRBV5-4 and TRBJ2-5, with TRBD2 matching 7 bases. The V gene end was trimmed by 0 bases and the J gene end by 4 bases; junction bases not matched to a gene: 9. This CDR3 is 16 amino acids long. CDR1 and CDR2 (germline): SGHNT, YYREEE (reference sequence). The CDR3 DNA is TGTGCCAGCAGCTTGGTGCGGGAGAGGGGAGTAGAGACCCAGTACTTC. Protein sequence: CASSLVRERGVETQYF.

The genes are TRBV28 and TRBJ2-7, with D possibly called TRBD1 or TRBD2 (6 bases each). V lost 3 bases, J lost 6 bases, and 15 bases lay in between. CDR3 length: 14 amino acids. Germline V CDR1 and CDR2: MDHEN, SYDVKM. CDR3 nucleotide sequence: TGTGCCAGCAGTTTCAGCAGGGGAGGCAGCGAGCAGTACTTC. Translation: CASSFSRGGSEQYF.

The V gene is TRBV6-1, the J gene TRBJ1-1; TRBD1 is a possible D gene (5 bases). From germline, CDR1 is MNHNS and CDR2 SASEGT. V lost 10 bases, J lost 6 bases, and 15 bases lay in between. The CDR3 is 12 amino acids. The CDR3 region is CATKGPPPEAFF. The DNA of the CDR3 is TGTGCCACCAAGGGACCCCCCCCTGAAGCTTTCTTT.

The chain joins TRBV11-2 to TRBJ2-7; D possibly corresponds to TRBD2 (6 bases). The germline gives CDR1 SGHAT, CDR2 FQNNGV. This CDR3 is built from 14 residues. Trimming left V 4 bases short and J 3 bases short, with 13 bases between. The CDR3 is CASSSPTRFYEQYF. Here the CDR3 DNA reads TGTGCCAGCAGCTCTCCGACTAGATTCTACGAGCAGTACTTC.

The chain links TRBV25-1 to TRBJ1-1, with D perhaps TRBD1 (5 bases). The V and J ends lost 5 bases and 0 bases respectively, with 10 bases between them. The CDR3 is 14 residues long. CDR1 and CDR2 (germline): MGHDK, SYGVNS. Here the CDR3 DNA reads TGTGCCAGCAGTATGCAGGGAATGAACACTGAAGCTTTCTTT. Its translation is CASSMQGMNTEAFF. The variable domain in full, completed from reference TRBV25-1 and TRBJ1-1, reads EADIYQTPRYLVIGTGKKITLECSQTMGHDKMYWYQQDPGMELHLIHYSYGVNSTEKGDLSSESTVSRIRTEHFPLTLESARPSHTSQYLCASSMQGMNTEAFFGQGTRLTVV.

V and J are TRBV5-6 and TRBJ2-1; possibly TRBD2 for D (5 bases). V dropped 2 bases and J dropped 0 bases, with 12 bases sitting between them. The CDR3 covers 16 residues. Germline V gene data show CDR1 as SGHDT and CDR2 as YYEEEE. CDR3 sequence reads: CASSFPAESSYNEQFF. The CDR3 coding sequence is TGTGCCAGCAGCTTTCCAGCGGAGAGCTCCTACAATGAGCAGTTCTTC.